These T cell receptor beta chains were read from a single sample in a study of T cells in tumors after PD-1 blockade. TCRdb's table, derived via immunoSEQ multiplex PCR, lists solely in-frame clones and lacks some. The data hold about 63,000 clones, with around 67% observed a single time. Here the sequenced sample was PBMCs, taken after anti-PD-1 treatment. Receptors were obtained from a human donor with basal cell carcinoma. The CDR3 runs from the conserved cysteine through the conserved F or W. A D gene is named only where the DNA matches it firmly. A clone size is listed for some rows: how often the clone was seen (once, few, many), or a class if it is expanded.

v_gene	d_gene	abundance	j_gene	CDR3nt	CDR3aa
TRBV6-5	-	-	TRBJ1-2	TGTGCCAGCAGAGGTCAATGGGCTAACTATGGCTACACCTTC	CASRGQWANYGYTF
TRBV5-1	TRBD1	-	TRBJ2-1	TGCGCCAGCAGCTTGGTCATGCGACAGGGTGGTGATGAGCAGTTCTTC	CASSLVMRQGGDEQFF
TRBV18	-	-	TRBJ1-1	TGTGCCAGCTCACCACAGGGAGCGAACACTGAAGCTTTCTTT	CASSPQGANTEAFF
TRBV11-3	-	once	TRBJ2-6	TGTGCCATCCCCAGGGCTGGGGCCAACGTCCTGACTTTC	CAIPRAGANVLTF
TRBV7-9	TRBD1	-	TRBJ1-2	TGTGCCAGCAGCCCCGGGACAGTCGTCTATGGCTACACCTTC	CASSPGTVVYGYTF
TRBV7-9	TRBD1	few	TRBJ1-1	TGTGCCAGCAGCATTGGGACAGGGGACACTGAAGCTTTCTTT	CASSIGTGDTEAFF
TRBV30	TRBD2	-	TRBJ2-2	TGTGCCTGGGGGAGGGGACTAGGGCACACCGGGGAGCTGTTTTTT	CAWGRGLGHTGELFF
TRBV19	-	-	TRBJ1-5	TGTGCCAGTGGACATGAAACTAGCCCCCAGCATTTT	CASGHETSPQHF
TRBV10-3	-	-	TRBJ2-5	TGTGCCATCAGTGAGGGGTACCAAGAGACCCAGTACTTC	CAISEGYQETQYF
TRBV14	TRBD2	once	TRBJ2-5	TGTGCCAGCAACGCGGGGCTAGCGGGGGACCAAGAGACCCAGTACTTC	CASNAGLAGDQETQYF
TRBV6-2/TRBV6-3	TRBD1	-	TRBJ2-6	TGTGCCAGCAGTGGGACAGGGGCCGGGGCCAACGTCCTGACTTTC	CASSGTGAGANVLTF
TRBV15	-	-	TRBJ2-7	TGTGCCACGGGCGACAGTTACTACGAGCAGTACTTC	CATGDSYYEQYF
TRBV5-4	-	-	TRBJ1-1	TGTGCCAGCAGCTTGCTCAATCCGAACACTGAAGCTTTCTTT	CASSLLNPNTEAFF
TRBV6-5	-	-	TRBJ1-4	TGTGCCAGCAGAGGGGGGCAGTATGAAAAACTGTTTTTT	CASRGGQYEKLFF
TRBV7-8	-	-	TRBJ2-7	TGTGCCAGCAGCCGAGACTACAGGGCTCAGGACGAGCAGTACTTC	CASSRDYRAQDEQYF